This T cell receptor (beta chain) was sequenced in a study of T cell changes during pregnancy in multiple sclerosis. The protocol was immunoSEQ multiplex PCR, while the TCRdb copy is restricted to in-frame clones and leaves out a portion. The sample consists of 35,000 to 50,000 clones, about 87% of them appearing once. This CDR3 has 16 amino acids. Trimming at V came to 5 bases and at J to 4 bases, leaving 9 bases not matched to a gene. Germline assignment: CDR1 LNHDA and CDR2 SQIVND (reference sequence). The clonotype comes from a female donor with multiple sclerosis, enrolled in a pregnancy study. Sequenced material: CD4+ T cells from peripheral blood mononuclear cells, taken in the second trimester of pregnancy. The V call is TRBV19, the J call TRBJ1-1, with 11 bases lining up with TRBD1. The CDR3 reads CASSGGQGARFTEAFF. CDR3 nucleotides: TGTGCCAGTAGTGGAGGACAGGGGGCACGGTTCACTGAAGCTTTCTTT. The complete variable domain, with remaining parts taken from reference TRBV19 and TRBJ1-1, reads DGGITQSPKYLFRKEGQNVTLSCEQNLNHDAMYWYRQDPGQGLRLIYYSQIVNDFQKGDIAEGYSVSREKKESFPLTVTSAQKNPTAFYLCASSGGQGARFTEAFFGQGTRLTVV.